This T cell receptor beta chain was sequenced during a study of blood T cell repertoires in COVID-19. About the research overall: From T cells, B-cell-depleted T cells, or PBMCs came the material, which was cDNA or gDNA.

V was shortened by 1 base and J by 2 bases, with 7 bases between the two germline ends. The CDR3 is 14 amino acids. Germline-derived CDR1 and CDR2 are SNHLY and FYNNEI. In the original workflow: Amplification with reference gene primers provided the estimates of nucleated cell counts. The method was immunoSEQ multiplex PCR; TCRdb's version includes in-frame clones alone and lacks a portion of them. The DNA gave D and trimming, while V, J and clone size come from that table. The sample has more than 300,000 clones, 65% to 85% seen once. The clonotype was recovered from a woman aged 50 to 60 with acute or convalescent COVID-19. Material: peripheral blood. J is TRBJ2-3 and V is TRBV2; D unclear. The CDR3 DNA is TGTGCCAGCAGTGAAGGACTTTCCACAGATACGCAGTATTTT. Translating gives CASSEGLSTDTQYF.